This T cell receptor beta chain was sequenced in a study of PD-L1 blockade in urothelial cancer. About the research overall: A median of about 140,000 T cells was found in the blood samples.

Profiling relied on immunoSEQ multiplex PCR, and the TCRdb table lists in-frame clones only, not all of them. The sample lists tens of thousands of clones, 85% to 90% occurring once. V trimming: 2 bases; J trimming: 6 bases; junction bases outside the gene matches: 4. Germline CDR1 reads SGHNT; CDR2 reads YYREEE (reference sequence). CDR3 length equals 15 residues. The clonotype was recovered from a man aged 50 to 59 with urothelial cancer. The chain employs TRBV5-4 and TRBJ2-3; 12 bases are shared with TRBD2. Sample: PBMCs, taken around atezolizumab (anti-PD-L1) treatment. CDR3 region: CASSLRTSGVDTQYF. The CDR3 DNA is TGTGCCAGCAGCTTACGGACTAGCGGGGTTGATACGCAGTATTTT. The whole variable domain, filled in from reference TRBV5-4 and TRBJ2-3, reads ETGVTQSPTHLIKTRGQQVTLRCSSQSGHNTVSWYQQALGQGPQFIFQYYREEENGRGNFPPRFSGLQFPNYSSELNVNALELDDSALYLCASSLRTSGVDTQYFGPGTRLTVL.